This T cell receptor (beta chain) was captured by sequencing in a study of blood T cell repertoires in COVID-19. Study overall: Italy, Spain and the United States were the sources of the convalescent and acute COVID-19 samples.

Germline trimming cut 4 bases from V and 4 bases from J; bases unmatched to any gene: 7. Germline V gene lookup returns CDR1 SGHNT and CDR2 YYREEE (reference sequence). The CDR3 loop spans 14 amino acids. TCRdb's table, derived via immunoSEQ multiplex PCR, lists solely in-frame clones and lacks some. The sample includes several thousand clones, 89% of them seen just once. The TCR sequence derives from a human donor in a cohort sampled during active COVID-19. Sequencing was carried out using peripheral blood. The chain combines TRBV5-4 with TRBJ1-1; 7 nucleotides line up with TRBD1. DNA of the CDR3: TGTGCCAGCAGCCCCTCGACAGGGACCACTGAAGCTTTCTTT. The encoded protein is CASSPSTGTTEAFF.